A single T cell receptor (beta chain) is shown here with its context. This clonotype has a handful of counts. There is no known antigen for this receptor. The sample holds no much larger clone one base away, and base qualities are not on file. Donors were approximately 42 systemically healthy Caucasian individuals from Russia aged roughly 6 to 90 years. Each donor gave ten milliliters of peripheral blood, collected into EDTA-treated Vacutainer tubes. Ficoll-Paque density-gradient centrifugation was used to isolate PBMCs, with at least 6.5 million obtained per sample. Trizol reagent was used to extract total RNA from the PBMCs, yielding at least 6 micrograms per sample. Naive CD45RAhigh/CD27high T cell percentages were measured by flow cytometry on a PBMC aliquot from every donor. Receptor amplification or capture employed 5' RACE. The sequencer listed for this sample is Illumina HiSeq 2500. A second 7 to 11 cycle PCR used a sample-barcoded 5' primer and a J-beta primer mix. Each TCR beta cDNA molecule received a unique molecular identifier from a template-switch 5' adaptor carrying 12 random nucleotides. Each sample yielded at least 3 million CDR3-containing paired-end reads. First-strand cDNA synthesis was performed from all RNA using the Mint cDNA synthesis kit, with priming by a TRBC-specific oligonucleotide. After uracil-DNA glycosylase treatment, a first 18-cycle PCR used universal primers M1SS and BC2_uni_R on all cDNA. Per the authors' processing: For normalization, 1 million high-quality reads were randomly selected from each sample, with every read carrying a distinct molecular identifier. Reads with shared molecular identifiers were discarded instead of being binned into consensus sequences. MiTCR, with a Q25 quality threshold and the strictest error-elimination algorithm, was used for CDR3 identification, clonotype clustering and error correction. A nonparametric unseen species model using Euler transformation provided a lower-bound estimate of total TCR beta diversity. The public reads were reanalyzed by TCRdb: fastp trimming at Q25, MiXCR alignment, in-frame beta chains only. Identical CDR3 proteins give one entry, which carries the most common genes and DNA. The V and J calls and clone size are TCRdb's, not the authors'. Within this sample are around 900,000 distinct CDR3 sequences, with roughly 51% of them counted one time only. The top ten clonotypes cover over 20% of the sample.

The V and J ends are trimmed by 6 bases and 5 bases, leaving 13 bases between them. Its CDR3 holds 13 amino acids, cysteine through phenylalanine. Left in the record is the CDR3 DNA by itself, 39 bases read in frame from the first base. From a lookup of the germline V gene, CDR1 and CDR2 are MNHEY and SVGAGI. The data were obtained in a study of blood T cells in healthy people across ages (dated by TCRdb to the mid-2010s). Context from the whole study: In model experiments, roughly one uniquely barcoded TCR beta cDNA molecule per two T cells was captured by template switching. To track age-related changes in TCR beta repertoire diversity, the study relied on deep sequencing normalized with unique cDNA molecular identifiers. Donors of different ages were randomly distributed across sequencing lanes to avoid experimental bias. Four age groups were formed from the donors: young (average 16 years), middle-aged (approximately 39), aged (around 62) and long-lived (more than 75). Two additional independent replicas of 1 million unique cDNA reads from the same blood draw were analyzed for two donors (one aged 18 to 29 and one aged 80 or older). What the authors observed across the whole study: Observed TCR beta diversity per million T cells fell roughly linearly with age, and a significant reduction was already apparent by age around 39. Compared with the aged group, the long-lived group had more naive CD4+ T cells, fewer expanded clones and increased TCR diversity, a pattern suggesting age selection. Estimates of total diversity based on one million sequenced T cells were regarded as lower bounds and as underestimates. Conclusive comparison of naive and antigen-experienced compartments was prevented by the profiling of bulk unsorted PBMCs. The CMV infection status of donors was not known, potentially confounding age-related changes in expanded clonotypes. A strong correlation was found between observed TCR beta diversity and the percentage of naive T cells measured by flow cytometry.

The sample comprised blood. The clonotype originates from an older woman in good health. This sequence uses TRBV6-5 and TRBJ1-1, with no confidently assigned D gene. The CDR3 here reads CASRNERYTEAFF. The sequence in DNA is TGTGCCAGCAGGAACGAGAGGTATACTGAAGCTTTCTTT.